The 17 T cell receptor beta chains listed next were all sequenced from one sample in a study of cytomegalovirus exposure and HLA in healthy donors (dated by TCRdb to the late 2010s). Libraries were built with the immunoSEQ multiplex PCR assay. A mixture of 60 forward primers for TCR Vbeta segments and 13 reverse primers for TCR Jbeta segments was used in the multiplex PCR. TCRdb took over this immuneACCESS table, retaining in-frame rearrangements with V and J assigned. Such tables are incomplete; in checked studies, under half of the missing clones stem from an unresolved V gene, and the remainder is unexplained. A total of under 150,000 clones appear in this sample, about a tenth of them only once. The ten largest account for about 1.7% of the sample. Sequencing was done on a sample of PBMCs. The source of these receptors is a male donor in good health and CMV-seronegative.

A few counts support this clone. V is TRBV6-1 and J is TRBJ1-2; D is perhaps TRBD1 (6 bases). The CDR3 runs 15 residues. CDR1 MNHNS and CDR2 SASEGT come from the germline V gene. The V and J ends lost 6 bases and 4 bases respectively, with 18 bases between them. CDR3 loop: CASRASLRGLYGYTF. The CDR3 DNA is TGTGCCAGCAGGGCCTCCCTGCGGGGGCTCTATGGCTACACCTTC.

The chain uses TRBV21-1 and TRBJ2-3; TRBD2 was called by the table and not checked on the DNA. TRBV21-1 is noted as a pseudogene. This CDR3 is 16 amino acids long. Written as DNA, the CDR3 is TGTGCCAGCAGCAAATGGACTAGCGGGGGCCGGGATACGCAGTATTTT. Translation gives CASSKWTSGGRDTQYF.

This chain uses TRBV5-1 with TRBJ2-3; tentatively, D is TRBD1 (6 bases). The CDR3 runs to 15 residues. Germline-derived CDR1 and CDR2 are SGHRS and YFSETQ. Deletions cut 2 bases from V and 6 bases from J, with 16 bases between. Written as DNA, the CDR3 is TGCGCCAGCAGCTTACAGGGAACGCGGACGGATACGCAGTATTTT. It translates to CASSLQGTRTDTQYF.

The chain carries TRBV18 and TRBJ1-5; 9 bases line up with TRBD1. The CDR3 extends over 14 amino acids. J was trimmed by 5 bases and V by 6 bases; bases with no gene match: 5. Germline CDR1 reads KGHSH; CDR2 reads LQKENI. The CDR3 loop is CASSPTGGHQPQHF. The CDR3 DNA reads as TGTGCCAGCTCGCCGACAGGGGGTCATCAGCCCCAGCATTTT.

The chain employs TRBV5-4 and TRBJ1-6; TRBD1 might be the D (5 bases). Germline assignment: CDR1 SGHNT and CDR2 YYREEE (reference sequence). The CDR3 has 17 amino acids. Between the trimmed V and J ends, which lost 2 bases and 0 bases, there was a span of 12 bases. Here the CDR3 reads CASSLRDGSSYNSPLHF. CDR3 DNA sequence: TGTGCCAGCAGCTTACGGGACGGGAGCTCCTATAATTCACCCCTCCACTTT. Full variable domain (missing parts from reference TRBV5-4 and TRBJ1-6): ETGVTQSPTHLIKTRGQQVTLRCSSQSGHNTVSWYQQALGQGPQFIFQYYREEENGRGNFPPRFSGLQFPNYSSELNVNALELDDSALYLCASSLRDGSSYNSPLHFGNGTRLTVT.

A few counts support this clone. This chain links TRBV7-2 with TRBJ2-7; maybe TRBD1 (6 bases). This CDR3 comprises 13 residues. CDR1 is SGHTA, CDR2 FQGNSA, per germline. V lost 4 bases, J lost 3 bases, and 10 bases lay in between. This CDR3 is CASSSTGSYEQYF. CDR3 coding DNA: TGTGCCAGCAGCTCCACAGGGAGCTACGAGCAGTACTTC.

This clone occurred a few times. The gene calls are TRBV11-3 and TRBJ2-7, with D possibly being TRBD1 (6 bases). The V and J ends lost 5 bases and 3 bases respectively, with 14 bases between them. The germline gives CDR1 SGHNT, CDR2 YENEEA. CDR3 size: 14 residues. CDR3 protein: CASSVSRGNYEQYF. In DNA, the CDR3 is TGTGCCAGCAGCGTCTCTAGGGGGAACTACGAGCAGTACTTC.

The V call is TRBV5-6, the J call TRBJ1-6, with D tentatively TRBD1 (5 bases). V was pared by 3 bases and J by 7 bases, with 14 bases between. This CDR3 has 15 amino acids. Germline V lookup: CDR1 SGHDT, CDR2 YYEEEE. The CDR3 region has the DNA TGTGCCAGCAGCTCGTTAGGGGTACCCAATTCACCCCTCCACTTT. It yields the protein CASSSLGVPNSPLHF. The full variable domain, its missing parts supplied by reference TRBV5-6 and TRBJ1-6, is DAGVTQSPTHLIKTRGQQVTLRCSPKSGHDTVSWYQQALGQGPQFIFQYYEEEERQRGNFPDRFSGHQFPNYSSELNVNALLLGDSALYLCASSSLGVPNSPLHFGNGTRLTVT.

The chain links TRBV2 to TRBJ2-5; TRBD2 matches at 8 bases. V shed 5 bases, J shed 2 bases, and the junction held 4 bases outside the gene matches. There are 14 residues in the CDR3. The V gene's germline CDR1 is SNHLY and CDR2 FYNNEI. The DNA of the CDR3 is TGTGCCAGCAGTCAACTAGCGGAACAAGAGACCCAGTACTTC. Its translation is CASSQLAEQETQYF. Full variable domain (remainder filled in from reference TRBV2 and TRBJ2-5): EPEVTQTPSHQVTQMGQEVILRCVPISNHLYFYWYRQILGQKVEFLVSFYNNEISEKSEIFDDQFSVERPDGSNFTLKIRSTKLEDSAMYFCASSQLAEQETQYFGPGTRLLVL.

This clone appeared a few times. The gene calls are TRBV10-3 and TRBJ1-1; TRBD1 agrees at 7 bases. The CDR3 totals 15 residues. Germline loops: CDR1 ENHRY, CDR2 SYGVKD. The V segment lost 3 bases and the J segment 6 bases; nucleotides outside the gene matches: 10. CDR3 residues: CAISERGREFSEAFF. The CDR3 region has the DNA TGTGCCATCAGTGAAAGGGGGCGCGAGTTCTCTGAAGCTTTCTTT.

This clone was recorded a few times. The chain links TRBV27 to TRBJ1-1; possible D gene TRBD1, 5 bases. This CDR3 is 13 amino acids long. Germline CDR1 is MNHEY and CDR2 is SMNVEV (reference sequence). The CDR3 coding sequence is TGTGCTTCGACAGAATCCATGAACACTGAAGCTTTCTTT. It yields the protein CASTESMNTEAFF.

The chain employs TRBV7-5 and TRBJ2-7; TRBD1 is the table's D call and was not checked against the DNA. TRBV7-5 is a recognized pseudogene. This CDR3 is built from 15 residues. The CDR3 loop reads CARSKSPTGVGEQYF. DNA of the CDR3: TGTGCCAGAAGCAAATCTCCTACAGGGGTGGGCGAGCAGTACTTC.

The genes are TRBV4-3 and TRBJ1-1; a possible D gene is TRBD1 (5 bases). From germline, CDR1 is LGHNA and CDR2 YSLEER. The CDR3 contains 14 residues. V was pared by 1 base and J by 6 bases, with 12 bases between. CDR3: CASSQGGGSAEAFF. The CDR3 DNA sequence: TGCGCCAGCAGCCAAGGCGGGGGGAGCGCTGAAGCTTTCTTT.

This clone was seen a few times. This sequence joins TRBV7-9 and TRBJ2-2; 8 bases are shared with TRBD1. CDR3 length: 15 residues. Unmatched junction bases numbered 11, after V lost 7 bases and J lost 7 bases. Germline V CDR1 and CDR2: SEHNR, FQNEAQ (reference sequence). In DNA, the CDR3 is TGTGCCAGCATCACGCAGGGGGCGCGGGACGGGGAGCTGTTTTTT. This codes for CASITQGARDGELFF.

The chain links TRBV4-3 to TRBJ2-7; 12 nucleotides agree with TRBD2. The length of the CDR3 is 15 residues. Germline values: CDR1 LGHNA, CDR2 YSLEER. V shed 0 bases and J 7 bases; nucleotides not matched to a gene: 4. The CDR3 coding sequence is TGCGCCAGCAGCCAAGAGACTAGCGGGAGCTGGGAGCAGTACTTC. It specifies CASSQETSGSWEQYF.

This clone occurred a few times. The rearrangement uses TRBV5-5 and TRBJ2-3; 14 bases are a match to TRBD2. The J segment lost 8 bases and the V segment lost 5 bases, leaving 13 bases of the junction unmatched. CDR3 length: 17 amino acids. Germline CDR1 SGHKS, CDR2 YYEKEE (reference sequence). CDR3 in DNA: TGTGCCAGCAGTAATAGGCCGGGACTAGCGGGAGAGTCTACGCAGTATTTT. Residues: CASSNRPGLAGESTQYF. Based on the CDR3 plus reference TRBV5-5 and TRBJ2-3, the full variable domain is DAGVTQSPTHLIKTRGQQVTLRCSPISGHKSVSWYQQVLGQGPQFIFQYYEKEERGRGNFPDRFSARQFPNYSSELNVNALLLGDSALYLCASSNRPGLAGESTQYFGPGTRLTVL.

The rearrangement links TRBV2 to TRBJ2-5; 10 positions match TRBD2. The V gene's germline CDR1 is SNHLY and CDR2 FYNNEI. V shed 5 bases and J 7 bases; nucleotides not matched to a gene: 10. The CDR3 runs to 15 residues. The CDR3 loop is CASSIAGGTVGTQYF. Written as DNA, the CDR3 is TGTGCCAGCAGTATAGCGGGGGGAACGGTGGGGACCCAGTACTTC. The full variable domain, in which reference TRBV2 and TRBJ2-5 provide the parts outside the CDR3, is EPEVTQTPSHQVTQMGQEVILRCVPISNHLYFYWYRQILGQKVEFLVSFYNNEISEKSEIFDDQFSVERPDGSNFTLKIRSTKLEDSAMYFCASSIAGGTVGTQYFGPGTRLLVL.